This T cell receptor (beta chain) was recorded in a study of identical twins. Germline-derived CDR1 and CDR2 are SGHRS and YFSETQ. The CDR3 sequence is 13 residues long. The V gene lost 5 bases and the J gene lost 2 bases, with 10 bases spanning the gap. Study conclusions and caveats: Out-of-frame alpha sequences shared by twins were enriched for low generation probability. It was possible that invariant MAIT and iNKT cells partly confounded the zero-insertion analyses. Insertions ran lower in abundant cord blood beta clonotypes, though not in memory repertoires.

This clonotype appeared many times. The antigen remains unidentified. Unique molecular identifiers were present on the cDNA, which also gained a universal primer site by template switching. TCRdb analysed the 5' RACE reads with MiXCR anew, one entry per CDR3 protein. Of around 220,000 distinct CDR3 sequences listed, roughly 10% are singletons. This sequence was found in a man in his fifties or sixties in good health. The J gene is TRBJ2-5, the V gene TRBV5-1, with TRBD1 as a possible D gene (5 bases). The sequenced sample consisted of memory T cells sorted from blood. CDR3 sequence reads: CASRLTAQETQYF. In DNA form, the CDR3 reads TGCGCCAGCAGATTGACAGCACAAGAGACCCAGTACTTC.